This is a list of T cell receptor beta chains from one sample in a study of vaccination and CD4 T cells after COVID-19. TCRdb processed the PCR reads anew with MiXCR; each CDR3 protein has one entry. The sample has about 8,300 distinct CDR3 sequences; 50% are singletons. Their recognized antigens are unknown. Sequencing was carried out using CD4+ T cells from blood, cultured in vitro. These receptors were obtained from a human donor in good health. Each CDR3 is given with its conserved first and last residue. D genes are given only for firm matches. Only some rows state a clone size, as once, few, many or a class for expanded clones.

D	V	J	size	CDR3	DNA
-	TRBV7-2	TRBJ1-1	-	CASSLGLGVINTEAFF	TGTGCCAGCAGCTTGGGGCTGGGGGTCATAAACACTGAAGCTTTCTTT
-	TRBV15	TRBJ1-5	-	CATTHLDWLPQHF	TGTGCCACCACCCACCTGGATTGGTTGCCCCAGCATTTT
-	TRBV6-2/TRBV6-3	TRBJ2-3	-	CASSPTGGTDTQYF	TGTGCCAGCAGCCCCACCGGGGGCACAGATACGCAGTATTTT
TRBD1	TRBV6-2/TRBV6-3	TRBJ2-7	-	CASSGRDREEYF	TGTGCCAGCAGTGGACGGGACAGGGAGGAGTACTTC
-	TRBV20-1	TRBJ2-4	-	CSAGRETLSSYIQYF	TGCAGTGCTGGAAGGGAGACCCTTTCCTCTTACATTCAGTACTTC
-	TRBV2	TRBJ2-5	-	CASSRKETQYF	TGTGCCAGCAGCAGAAAAGAGACCCAGTACTTC
-	TRBV7-9	TRBJ2-5	few	CASSSYRDEETQYF	TGTGCCAGCAGTTCATACAGGGATGAAGAGACCCAGTACTTC
-	TRBV4-2	TRBJ2-3	few	CASSQGVASTDTQYF	TGTGCCAGCAGCCAAGGGGTAGCCAGCACAGATACGCAGTATTTT
-	TRBV24-1	TRBJ2-3	-	CATSDPSGVDTQYF	TGTGCCACCAGTGATCCCTCGGGAGTAGATACGCAGTATTTT
-	TRBV10-3	TRBJ2-5	-	CAISESGTSKKIQYF	TGTGCCATCAGTGAGTCTGGGACATCCAAGAAGATCCAGTACTTC
TRBD1	TRBV25-1	TRBJ2-5	-	CASSLQTGVTSKTQYF	TGTGCCAGCAGTCTTCAGACAGGGGTCACTTCAAAGACCCAGTACTTC
-	TRBV21-1	TRBJ1-2	-	CASSKEARTDLLGYTF	TGTGCCAGCAGCAAAGAGGCCAGAACCGACCTCCTTGGCTACACCTTC
TRBD2	TRBV20-1	TRBJ2-5	-	CSARGAGGPQETQYF	TGCAGTGCTAGAGGGGCGGGGGGCCCACAAGAGACCCAGTACTTC
-	TRBV6-2/TRBV6-3	TRBJ1-5	few	CASSLPVGPGDQPQHF	TGTGCCAGCAGTCTTCCCGTTGGTCCAGGGGACCAGCCCCAGCATTTT
TRBD1	TRBV15	TRBJ1-1	few	CATSRDLMGTGGNTEAFF	TGTGCCACCAGCAGAGACCTAATGGGGACAGGGGGGAACACTGAAGCTTTCTTT
-	TRBV28	TRBJ2-7	-	CASSPPGALNYEQYF	TGTGCCAGCAGTCCGCCGGGGGCCTTAAACTACGAGCAGTACTTC
-	TRBV20-1	TRBJ1-1	-	CSAKWGRADTEAFF	TGCAGTGCTAAATGGGGCAGGGCGGACACTGAAGCTTTCTTT
-	TRBV7-2	TRBJ1-1	-	CASSLVLETEAFF	TGTGCCAGCAGCTTAGTATTGGAGACTGAAGCTTTCTTT
TRBD1	TRBV6-1	TRBJ1-3	-	CAAGQGAFGNTIYF	TGTGCCGCCGGACAGGGGGCATTCGGAAACACCATATATTTT
-	TRBV20-1	TRBJ2-2	-	CSARGIGVYTGELFF	TGCAGTGCTAGAGGCATAGGGGTCTACACCGGGGAGCTGTTTTTT
-	TRBV11-2	TRBJ2-5	-	CASTWAGTKYF	TGTGCCAGCACCTGGGCGGGGACCAAGTACTTC
-	TRBV19	TRBJ1-1	-	CASSMNTEPNTEAFF	TGTGCCAGTAGTATGAACACAGAACCGAACACTGAAGCTTTCTTT
-	TRBV24-1	TRBJ1-2	few	CATSDPGATRGYTF	TGTGCCACCAGTGATCCAGGAGCGACGCGAGGCTACACCTTC
-	TRBV11-3	TRBJ1-1	few	CASSLSSPDVTANTEAFF	TGTGCCAGCAGCTTGAGTTCCCCTGATGTCACCGCGAACACTGAAGCTTTCTTT
TRBD1	TRBV6-1	TRBJ2-5	-	CASRRGTGVGHQETQYF	TGTGCCAGCAGGCGCGGGACAGGCGTCGGCCACCAAGAGACCCAGTACTTC
-	TRBV6-4	TRBJ2-7	-	CASSPSLSYEQYF	TGTGCCAGCAGCCCTTCGCTATCCTACGAGCAGTACTTC
-	TRBV12-2	TRBJ1-2	-	CASRFLKTGKRHGYTF	TGTGCAAGTCGCTTCCTTAAGACAGGGAAGAGGCATGGCTACACCTTC
-	TRBV20-1	TRBJ2-4	few	CSARSTGAKNIQYF	TGCAGTGCTAGGAGTACCGGGGCCAAAAACATTCAGTACTTC
-	TRBV6-4	TRBJ2-7	-	CASSTGPGMSLAEQYF	TGTGCCAGCAGTACGGGCCCCGGGATGAGCTTAGCCGAGCAGTACTTC
-	TRBV29-1	TRBJ1-1	-	CSVDSQLNTEAFF	TGCAGCGTTGATTCGCAGCTGAACACTGAAGCTTTCTTT
TRBD1	TRBV20-1	TRBJ1-1	few	CSARDDRGGTEAFF	TGCAGTGCTAGGGACGACAGGGGAGGGACTGAAGCTTTCTTT
TRBD2	TRBV2	TRBJ2-3	-	CASRAGTGVPGLAGATDTQYF	TGTGCCAGCAGAGCCGGGACAGGAGTCCCGGGACTAGCGGGAGCCACAGATACGCAGTATTTT
TRBD2	TRBV6-1	TRBJ2-5	few	CASRLAGGPTETQYF	TGTGCCAGCAGACTGGCGGGGGGGCCAACAGAGACCCAGTACTTC
-	TRBV20-1	TRBJ1-4	few	CSAREGQIEKLFF	TGCAGTGCTAGAGAAGGTCAGATTGAAAAACTGTTTTTT
TRBD1	TRBV19	TRBJ2-7	-	CASSIKTGGEQYF	TGTGCCAGTAGTATTAAAACAGGGGGTGAGCAGTACTTC
TRBD1	TRBV7-6	TRBJ2-2	few	CASSSQSRTGGSGGTGELFF	TGTGCCAGCAGCTCACAGTCCCGGACAGGGGGCTCCGGTGGCACCGGGGAGCTGTTTTTT
TRBD2	TRBV6-5	TRBJ2-3	-	CASSLAGPDTQYF	TGTGCCAGCAGTTTAGCGGGGCCAGATACGCAGTATTTT
TRBD1	TRBV15	TRBJ2-3	-	CATSREGTGGADTQYF	TGTGCCACCAGCAGAGAGGGGACAGGGGGCGCAGATACGCAGTATTTT
-	TRBV6-2/TRBV6-3	TRBJ1-6	-	CASNPGIRISPLHF	TGTGCCAGCAACCCCGGGATACGGATTTCACCCCTCCACTTT
TRBD1	TRBV19	TRBJ1-3	few	CASSPLGRGQLSDTIYF	TGTGCCAGTAGTCCCCTCGGGAGGGGGCAGCTGAGTGACACCATATATTTT
-	TRBV20-1	TRBJ1-1	once	CSASIRVTEAFF	TGCAGTGCTAGTATAAGGGTAACTGAAGCTTTCTTT
-	TRBV11-2	TRBJ2-2	once	CASSPALGDTGELFF	TGTGCCAGCAGCCCAGCTCTCGGAGACACCGGGGAGCTGTTTTTT
TRBD1	TRBV7-9	TRBJ1-2	-	CASSARQGDGYTF	TGTGCCAGCAGCGCGAGACAGGGGGACGGCTACACCTTC